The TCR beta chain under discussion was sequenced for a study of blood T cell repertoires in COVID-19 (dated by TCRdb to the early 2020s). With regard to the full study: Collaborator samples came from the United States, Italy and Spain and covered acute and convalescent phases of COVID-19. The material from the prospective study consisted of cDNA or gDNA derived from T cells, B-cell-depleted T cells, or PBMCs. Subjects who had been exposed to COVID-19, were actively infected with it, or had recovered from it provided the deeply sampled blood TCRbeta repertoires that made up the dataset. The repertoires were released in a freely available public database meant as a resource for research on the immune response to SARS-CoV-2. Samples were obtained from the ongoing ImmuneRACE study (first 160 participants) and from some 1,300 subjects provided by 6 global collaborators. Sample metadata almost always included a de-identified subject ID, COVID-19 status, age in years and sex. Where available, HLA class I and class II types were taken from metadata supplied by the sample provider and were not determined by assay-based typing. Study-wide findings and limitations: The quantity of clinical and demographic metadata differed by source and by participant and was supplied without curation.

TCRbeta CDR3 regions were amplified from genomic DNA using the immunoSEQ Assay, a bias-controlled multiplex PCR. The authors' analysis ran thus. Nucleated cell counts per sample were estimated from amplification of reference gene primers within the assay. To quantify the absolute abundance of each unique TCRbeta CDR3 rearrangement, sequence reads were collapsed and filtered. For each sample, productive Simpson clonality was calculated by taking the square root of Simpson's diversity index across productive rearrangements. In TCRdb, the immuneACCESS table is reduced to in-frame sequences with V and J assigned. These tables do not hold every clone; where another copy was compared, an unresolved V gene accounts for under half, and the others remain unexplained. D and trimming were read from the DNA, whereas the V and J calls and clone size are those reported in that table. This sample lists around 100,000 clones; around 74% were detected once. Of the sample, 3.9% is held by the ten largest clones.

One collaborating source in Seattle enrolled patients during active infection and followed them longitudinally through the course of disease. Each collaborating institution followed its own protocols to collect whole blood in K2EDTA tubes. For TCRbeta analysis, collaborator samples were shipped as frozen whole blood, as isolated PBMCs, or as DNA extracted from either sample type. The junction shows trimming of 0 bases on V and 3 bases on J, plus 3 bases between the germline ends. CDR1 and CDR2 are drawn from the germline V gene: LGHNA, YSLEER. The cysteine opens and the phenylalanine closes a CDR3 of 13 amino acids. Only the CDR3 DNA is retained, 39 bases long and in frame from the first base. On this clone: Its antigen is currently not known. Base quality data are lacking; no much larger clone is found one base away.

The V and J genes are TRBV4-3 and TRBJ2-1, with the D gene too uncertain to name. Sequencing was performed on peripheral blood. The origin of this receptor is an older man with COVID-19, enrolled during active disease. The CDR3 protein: CASSQDYYNEQFF. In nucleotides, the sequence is TGCGCCAGCAGCCAAGACTACTACAATGAGCAGTTCTTC.